Listed below are T cell receptor beta chains from one sample, sequenced in a study of blood T cell repertoires in COVID-19. The protocol was immunoSEQ multiplex PCR, while the TCRdb copy is restricted to in-frame clones and leaves out a portion. The top ten clones hold 20% of a sample with some 210,000 clones, under 90% of them seen once. Sequenced input: peripheral blood. The receptors derive from a human donor in a cohort sampled during active COVID-19. Both conserved end residues are part of each CDR3. The D gene is left open where the match is weak. The listing skips clone size in some rows; elsewhere it reads once, few, many or a size class.

17 TRBD2 TRBJ2-2 NA TRBV28 TGTGCCAGCAGGTGGGATTCCAGCGGGGGTTCCACCGGGGAGCTGTTTTTT CASRWDSSGGSTGELFF
15 TRBD2 TRBJ2-3 NA TRBV7-8 TGTGCCAGCAGCCCCAAAAGGACTAGCGGAGATACGCAGTATTTT CASSPKRTSGDTQYF
14 NA TRBJ2-1 NA TRBV7-9 TGTGCCAGCAGCTTAGTCGGAGGGGATAACGAGCAGTTCTTC CASSLVGGDNEQFF
11 NA TRBJ1-1 NA TRBV29-1 TGCAGCGTTTGGCTGAACACTGAAGCTTTCTTT CSVWLNTEAFF
14 NA TRBJ2-2 NA TRBV2 TGTGCCACCTCCCCTCCAGGATCCACCGGGGAGCTGTTTTTT CATSPPGSTGELFF
15 NA TRBJ1-5 once TRBV19 TGTGCCAGTACTCGAATATGGGCTAGCAATCAGCCCCAGCATTTT CASTRIWASNQPQHF
14 NA TRBJ1-1 NA TRBV6-5 TGTGCCAGCAGCAGGGGACGACCAAACACTGAAGCTTTCTTT CASSRGRPNTEAFF
15 TRBD1 TRBJ2-2 NA TRBV30 TGTGCCTGGAGTCTACAGGACAGGGACACCGGGGAGCTGTTTTTT CAWSLQDRDTGELFF
16 NA TRBJ1-5 NA TRBV6-1 TGTGCCAGCAGTGATCGGGGGGGAGGGGGCAATCAGCCCCAGCATTTT CASSDRGGGGNQPQHF
15 NA TRBJ2-3 NA TRBV6-5 TGTGCCAGCACTAGGGGGACATTAGGATTTGATACGCAGTATTTT CASTRGTLGFDTQYF
14 NA TRBJ1-6 NA TRBV19 TGTGCCAGTAGTAGAGGGCTCGATAATTCACCCCTCCACTTT CASSRGLDNSPLHF
15 NA TRBJ1-4 few TRBV11-2 TGTGCCAGCAGCTTGAAAGGACTGGTAAATGAAAAACTGTTTTTT CASSLKGLVNEKLFF
19 TRBD2 TRBJ2-5 once TRBV5-1 TGCGCCAGCAGCTTGGGTCCAGCGGGGGGGCCCATAAACGAGGAGACCCAGTACTTC CASSLGPAGGPINEETQYF
17 NA TRBJ2-6 NA TRBV5-1 TGCGCCAGCAGCTTGGTGGACAGTGCATCCGGGGCCAACGTCCTGACTTTC CASSLVDSASGANVLTF
15 NA TRBJ2-2 NA TRBV11-2 TGTGCCAGCAGTCAAGGAGGGGCTAACACCGGGGAGCTGTTTTTT CASSQGGANTGELFF
14 NA TRBJ1-2 NA TRBV5-5 TGTGCCAGCAGTCGGACAGAAGCTAACTATGGCTACACCTTC CASSRTEANYGYTF
15 TRBD1 TRBJ1-5 NA TRBV4-1 TGCGCCAGCAGCCACCCACAGGGGAAAAATCAGCCCCAGCATTTT CASSHPQGKNQPQHF
14 NA TRBJ1-1 NA TRBV9 TGTGCCAGCAGCATCGCCGGGACGGGACTAGAAGCTTTCTTT CASSIAGTGLEAFF
12 NA TRBJ1-1 NA TRBV7-9 TGTGCCAGCAGCTTAACAGGGCCTGAAGCTTTCTTT CASSLTGPEAFF
15 NA TRBJ1-2 few TRBV6-5 TGTGCCAGCAGCCTTACTCCCGCATCTAACTATGGCTACACCTTC CASSLTPASNYGYTF
14 NA TRBJ2-4 NA TRBV7-2 TGTGCCAGCAGCCCCCCAGGGGCCAAAAACATTCAGTACTTC CASSPPGAKNIQYF
15 NA TRBJ1-5 few TRBV25-1 TGTGCCAGCAGCGAATCAGGGTTTTCGGGTCAGCCCCAGCATTTT CASSESGFSGQPQHF